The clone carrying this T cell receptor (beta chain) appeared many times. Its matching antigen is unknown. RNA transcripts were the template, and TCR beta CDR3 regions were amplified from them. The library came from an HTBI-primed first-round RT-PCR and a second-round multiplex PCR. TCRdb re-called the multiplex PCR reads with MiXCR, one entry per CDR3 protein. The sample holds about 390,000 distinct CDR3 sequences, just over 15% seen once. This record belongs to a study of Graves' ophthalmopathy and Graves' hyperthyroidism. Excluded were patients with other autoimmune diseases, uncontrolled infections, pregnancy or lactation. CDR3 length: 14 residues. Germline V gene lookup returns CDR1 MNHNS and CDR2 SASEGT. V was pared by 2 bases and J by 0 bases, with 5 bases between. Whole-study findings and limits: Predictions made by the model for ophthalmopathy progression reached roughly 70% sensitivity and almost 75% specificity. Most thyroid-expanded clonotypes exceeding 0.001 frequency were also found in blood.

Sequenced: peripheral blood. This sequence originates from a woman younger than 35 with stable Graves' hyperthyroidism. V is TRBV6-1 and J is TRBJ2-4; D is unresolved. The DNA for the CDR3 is TGTGCCAGCAGTGAAATCCTAGCCAAAAACATTCAGTACTTC. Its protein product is CASSEILAKNIQYF.